This T cell receptor beta chain emerged from a study of T cell responses to AZD1222 COVID-19 vaccine (dated by TCRdb to the early 2020s). A note on the overall study: Because spike-specific TCR depth and breadth did not differ between the two schedules, AZD1222 recipients who got a second dose at roughly 4 weeks were pooled with those who got a second dose at roughly 12 weeks. TCR sequencing was performed for some 250 trial participants, of whom 207 were given two doses of AZD1222 and roughly 25 were given two doses of MenACWY control vaccine. Trial participants were enrolled by age into 18-55, 56-69 and 70-plus year subgroups, with approximately 160, 26 and 62 TCR-sequenced participants respectively.

As for this clone: Its antigen remains unidentified. No quality values exist for individual bases; no much larger clone is one base distant.

Overall results and qualifications from the work: The whole spike protein was spanned by vaccine-associated CD4 TCRs, and dominant responses were seen in regions 160-218 and 743-854. After two AZD1222 doses, both the breadth and the depth of spike-specific TCRs were significantly higher than at day 0 and than in MenACWY recipients. Because no day 14 peak-response samples were available, repertoires were characterized only after the peak T cell response. Reportedly, almost half of the unique spike-specific TCRs recognized epitopes lying outside the regions that are mutated in the B.1.351 and B.1.1.7 variants. Conclusions about previously exposed vaccinees are limited because only five to seven AZD1222 recipients were SARS-CoV-2 seropositive at baseline. Most participants were white British and females outnumbered males, and the authors suggested that clonal diversity may have been underestimated. The 56-69-year group was small, and its depth increase did not reach significance, likely because of low power.

V is cut back by 5 bases and J by 2 bases, with 9 bases in the junction unmatched. Taken from cysteine to phenylalanine, the CDR3 has 16 residues. The read is trimmed to its CDR3 DNA, 48 bases read in frame from base 1. The CDR1 and CDR2 encoded by the germline V gene are SGDLS and YYNGEE. The CDR3 regions of human TCRbeta chains were analyzed by immunosequencing. The original pipeline was this. TCRs in the repertoires were compared against a reference library of SARS-CoV-2-specific TCRs that had been generated with the MIRA antigen-specificity platform. Breadth was defined as the fraction of unique TCRs that were SARS-CoV-2-associated, and depth was defined as the fraction of total T cells that were SARS-CoV-2-associated. Using the MIRA data, each spike-specific TCR was mapped to the spike region that the TCR reacts to and placed in a CD4 or CD8 class. Log10-transformed breadth and depth values were compared by one-way ANOVA with Sidak's multiple comparisons tests. Not all clones reach the TCRdb copy of this immuneACCESS table, which keeps in-frame sequences only. Checked studies attribute under half of the gap to unresolved V genes and leave the rest unexplained. V and J calls and clone size are copied from that table; D and trimming were computed from the DNA. The sample has about 160,000 clones on record, about 90% of them singletons. The ten top clones hold under 2.5% of the sample.

This specimen's time point label, interpreted: baseline before first vaccination. The vaccinee samples were drawn from two UK trials, COV001 and COV002, one of which was a single-blind randomized controlled phase 2/3 trial testing AZD1222 (ChAdOx1 nCoV-19) in healthy adults. Trial participant PBMC samples were collected at day 0 and day 28 after the second dose for TCRbeta chain sequencing. This TCR was recovered from an adult in good health. The sequence links TRBV9 to TRBJ2-3, and TRBD2 matches 9 of the central bases. Source: peripheral blood, taken on day 0 of AZD1222 vaccination. CDR3 reads: CASSVGLAGYTDTQYF. The DNA sequence is given as TGTGCCAGCAGTGTGGGGCTAGCGGGGTACACAGATACGCAGTATTTT.